Here is one T cell receptor beta chain with its context. V lost 0 bases to trimming and J lost 4 bases, with 10 bases between them. This CDR3 is built from 15 residues. The V gene's germline CDR1 is MGHRA and CDR2 YSYEKL. Clones were sequenced by immunoSEQ multiplex PCR, and TCRdb holds only the in-frame ones, with some missing. This sample has over 30,000 clones, with approximately 84% found just once. This record comes from a study of sequential checkpoint blockade in melanoma. Study-level information: Arm A got nivolumab then ipilimumab; arm B the reverse, 1:1. Each arm's sequence ended with maintenance nivolumab.

Treatment defined: randomized to nivolumab then ipilimumab (arm A) or the reverse (arm B). Patients had received no earlier DNA-damaging chemotherapy. From thawed PBMCs, live CD3+CD8+ cells negative for CD19 and CD56 were sorted. The chain joins TRBV4-1 to TRBJ1-5; D call uncertain. The source material was CD8+ T cells sorted from blood (inferred from file names), sampled from a patient given nivolumab and ipilimumab in sequence. This clonotype was sampled from a human donor with melanoma. CDR3 DNA: TGCGCCAGCAGCCAAGATCGAGGGTTAAATCAGCCCCAGCATTTT. Its protein is CASSQDRGLNQPQHF.